This T cell receptor beta chain is from a study of regulatory T cells. Study observations and caveats: Hydrophobic residues at CDR3 positions 6 and 7 were enriched in conventional CD4+ T cells of CD3G-deficient patients. Skewed V and J usage and few unique V-J pairs marked patient repertoires, most in Tregs.

The primer mix had 52 TRBV and 13 TRBJ primers. Here immunoSEQ multiplex PCR was the method, and the copy in TCRdb shows in-frame clones only, minus some. This table has about 28,000 clones, roughly 92% appearing once. A couple of CD3G-deficient patients had more severe autoimmunity; all had some. At testing, patients were 2 to 39 years old, with reduced naive and increased memory T-cell proportions. Sorting split CD4+ cells into CD25-high CD127-low Tregs and CD25-low CD127-high conventional T cells. The V end was cut by 3 bases, the J end by 5 bases, with 9 bases between. CDR3 length equals 14 residues. The germline V gene encodes CDR1 SGHRS and CDR2 YFSETQ. In the case of this clone: The antigen is unknown.

The chain couples TRBV5-1 to TRBJ1-6; D possibly corresponds to TRBD1 (5 bases). The specimen was conventional CD4+ T cells sorted from blood. The receptor comes from a person aged 18-35 years with CD3G deficiency. The CDR3 protein is CASSSGTNNSPLHF. DNA of the CDR3: TGCGCCAGCAGCTCCGGGACCAATAATTCACCCCTCCACTTT.